The 25 T cell receptor beta chains presented below share a single source sample, sequenced in a study of control samples from healthy donors and cancer patients. The protocol was immunoSEQ multiplex PCR, while the TCRdb copy is restricted to in-frame clones and leaves out a portion. This sample yields approximately 76,000 clones, of which 84% are seen a single time; roughly 11% belongs to the top ten. Sequenced: PBMCs. The origin of the receptors is a man aged 60-69 years with head and neck cancer.

The chain recombines TRBV7-9 with TRBJ2-5; D possibly corresponds to TRBD2 (5 bases). Near its end, the DNA agrees better with TRBJ2-7, so the J call may be wrong. CDR3 length: 15 amino acids. Looked up from germline, CDR1 is SEHNR and CDR2 is FQNEAQ (reference sequence). The CDR3 DNA reads as TGTGCCAGCAGCTCTCGGGATTTTTATCGCTACGAGCAGTACTTC. It codes for CASSSRDFYRYEQYF.

This clone has only one observation. This chain uses TRBV7-9 with TRBJ1-3; no reliable D call. The CDR3 is 16 residues long. Trimming removed 0 bases from V and 3 bases from J, with 12 bases in between. The germline V gene has CDR1 SEHNR and CDR2 FQNEAQ (reference sequence). CDR3 sequence reads: CASSLALVGVGNTIYF. DNA of the CDR3: TGTGCCAGCAGCTTAGCGCTTGTGGGCGTTGGAAACACCATATATTTT.

Worth noting for this clone: This sample includes further DNA sequences coding for the same CDR3. This chain links TRBV7-9 with TRBJ2-5; 7 bases fit TRBD2. The CDR3 is 13 residues long. Germline lookup yields CDR1 SEHNR and CDR2 FQNEAQ (reference sequence). Trimming removed 5 bases from V and 9 bases from J; junction bases left unmatched: 9. The CDR3 sequence: CASSPTSRGAQYF. The CDR3 nucleotides are TGTGCCAGCAGCCCAACTAGCCGGGGGGCCCAGTACTTC.

A remark on this clone: Germline is not matched at one junction end, which may reflect a read error. The chain has TRBV6-5 and TRBJ2-1; 7 bases map to TRBD2. The germline V gene has CDR1 MNHEY and CDR2 SVGAGI. This CDR3 comprises 12 residues. CDR3 coding DNA: TGTGCCAGCAGTTACAATACGGGAGGCTTGGTCTTC. Its translation: CASSYNTGGLVF.

V gene TRBV11-2 combines with J gene TRBJ2-2; 10 bases are a match to TRBD2. Germline V gene sequence: CDR1 SGHAT, CDR2 FQNNGV. The ends lost 3 bases at V and 5 bases at J; junction bases unmatched: 6. The CDR3 consists of 16 residues. This CDR3 is CASSFGSGRWTGELFF. CDR3 nucleotide sequence: TGTGCCAGCAGCTTCGGTAGCGGGAGGTGGACCGGGGAGCTGTTTTTT.

V gene TRBV10-1 combines with J gene TRBJ1-1, with unresolved D. The CDR3 is made up of 14 amino acids. Looked up from germline, CDR1 is WNHNN and CDR2 is SYGVQD (reference sequence). Trimming left V 1 base short and J 4 bases short, with 10 bases between. CDR3 nucleotide sequence: TGCGCCAGCAGTGAGTTATCAGCTGGCACTGAAGCTTTCTTT. Protein sequence: CASSELSAGTEAFF.

The chain carries TRBV3-1 (or the pseudogene TRBV3-2) and TRBJ1-6, with D possibly matching TRBD1 (6 bases). Per germline, CDR1 LGHDT and CDR2 YNNKEL (reference sequence). The germline V and J ends were trimmed by 6 bases and 10 bases, with 16 bases remaining between them. The CDR3 loop spans 14 amino acids. Here the CDR3 reads CASRDGTQGSPLHF. The CDR3 coding sequence is TGTGCCAGCAGGGACGGGACACAGGGCTCACCCCTCCACTTT.

This chain connects TRBV29-1 to TRBJ2-3; possibly TRBD1 or TRBD2 for D (5 bases each). CDR3 length: 12 amino acids. Deletions cut 6 bases from V and 12 bases from J, with 19 bases between. Germline V gives CDR1 SQVTM, CDR2 ANQGSEA. For the CDR3, the DNA is TGCAGCGTCGAAACCGGGACGCAAAGTCAGTATTTT. This encodes CSVETGTQSQYF.

The chain employs TRBV3-1 (or the pseudogene TRBV3-2) and TRBJ2-7, with D possibly TRBD1 on 7 matching bases. Trimming cost V 0 bases and J 7 bases, with 19 bases left between them. Germline CDR1 is LGHDT and CDR2 is YNNKEL (reference sequence). The CDR3 runs 16 residues. In DNA form, the CDR3 reads TGTGCCAGCAGCCAAGATGGCAAGCAGGGGGAGGAGGAGCAGTACTTC. Translated: CASSQDGKQGEEEQYF.

This chain links TRBV7-9 with TRBJ1-6; D not certain. Germline CDR1 SEHNR, CDR2 FQNEAQ (reference sequence). V was cut by 2 bases and J by 0 bases, with 17 bases left in between. CDR3 length equals 19 residues. CDR3 loop: CASSLSLGSTASYNSPLHF. The CDR3 region has the DNA TGTGCCAGCAGCTTAAGTCTCGGATCCACGGCCTCCTATAATTCACCCCTCCACTTT.

This chain connects TRBV7-9 to TRBJ2-2; 8 bases map to TRBD1. The CDR3 loop spans 16 amino acids. Per the germline V gene, CDR1 is SEHNR and CDR2 is FQNEAQ (reference sequence). The J segment lost 5 bases and the V segment lost 7 bases, leaving 12 bases of the junction unmatched. This chain's CDR3 is CASTESGTGGTGELFF. The CDR3 DNA is TGTGCCAGCACCGAGTCCGGGACAGGCGGAACCGGGGAGCTGTTTTTT. The whole variable domain, remainder taken from reference TRBV7-9 and TRBJ2-2, is DTGVSQNPRHKITKRGQNVTFRCDPISEHNRLYWYRQTLGQGPEFLTYFQNEAQLEKSRLLSDRFSAERPKGSFSTLEIQRTEQGDSAMYLCASTESGTGGTGELFFGEGSRLTVL.

CDR3 sequence (DNA): TGTGCCACCAGTGATTCCCCCTTTGAGAGCGGGAGGATCTACAATGAGCAGTTCTTC. Residues: CATSDSPFESGRIYNEQFF. V gene TRBV24-1 combines with J gene TRBJ2-1, with 9 positions matching TRBD2. The CDR3 is 19 residues long. CDR1 is KGHDR, CDR2 SFDVKD, per germline. V lost 2 bases and J lost 3; bases outside the gene matches: 13.

This chain links TRBV6-5 with TRBJ1-3, with a weak D call TRBD1 (5 bases). The germline gives CDR1 MNHEY, CDR2 SVGAGI. This CDR3 is 14 amino acids long. V gave up 4 bases and J gave up 2 bases, with 9 bases separating them. CDR3 nucleotides: TGTGCCAGCAGTTCAGGGAACGCTGGAAACACCATATATTTT. As protein: CASSSGNAGNTIYF.

This clone was detected only once. This chain links TRBV18 with TRBJ2-3; 10 bases match TRBD2. V gave up 2 bases and J gave up 1 base; unmatched junction bases: 0. Germline V CDR1 and CDR2: KGHSH, LQKENI. The CDR3 consists of 15 residues. The CDR3 nucleotides are TGTGCCAGCTCACCAGGGACTAGCGGCACAGATACGCAGTATTTT. It translates to CASSPGTSGTDTQYF.

The gene calls are TRBV6-5 and TRBJ2-3; 7 bases fit TRBD2. V lost 0 bases and J lost 0; bases outside the gene matches: 0. CDR3 length: 15 amino acids. Germline CDR1 MNHEY, CDR2 SVGAGI. CDR3 nucleotides: TGTGCCAGCAGTTACTCACTAGCGAGCACAGATACGCAGTATTTT. Residues: CASSYSLASTDTQYF.

V is TRBV12-3 or TRBV12-4 and J is TRBJ2-7, with 7 positions matching TRBD1. This CDR3 comprises 13 residues. J gave up 2 bases and V 5 bases, and 3 bases lay outside the gene matches. CDR3 bases: TGTGCCAGCAGTACACAGGGGACCTACGAGCAGTACTTC. This sequence encodes CASSTQGTYEQYF.

The gene calls are TRBV15 and TRBJ2-5; D possibly matches TRBD1 or TRBD2 (5 bases each). The CDR3 consists of 15 residues. V lost 2 bases and J lost 0, with 10 bases in between. Germline CDR1 LNHNV, CDR2 YYDKDF (reference sequence). The CDR3 spells CATSRPGPYQETQYF. The CDR3 DNA follows: TGTGCCACCAGCAGACCGGGACCCTACCAAGAGACCCAGTACTTC.

The rearrangement joins TRBV11-2 to TRBJ2-2; 7 bases are a match to TRBD2. CDR3 size: 14 residues. Germline CDR1 SGHAT, CDR2 FQNNGV. V was pared by 5 bases and J by 4 bases, with 4 bases of the junction left unmatched. In DNA form, the CDR3 reads TGTGCCAGCAGCCGGGACTATACCACCGGGGAGCTGTTTTTT. It codes for CASSRDYTTGELFF.

V is TRBV6-1 and J is TRBJ2-2, with 8 bases fitting TRBD2. This CDR3 has 16 amino acids. Trimming at V came to 4 bases and at J to 2 bases, leaving 6 bases not matched to a gene. Germline assignment: CDR1 MNHNS and CDR2 SASEGT. Written as DNA, the CDR3 is TGTGCCAGCAGTGTCCGGCTAGCGGGTAACACCGGGGAGCTGTTTTTT. Translating gives CASSVRLAGNTGELFF.

This chain links TRBV28 with TRBJ2-2; D is possibly TRBD1 or TRBD2 (6 bases each). Trimming stripped 3 bases from V and 6 bases from J, with 14 bases between. Germline CDR1 MDHEN, CDR2 SYDVKM. This CDR3 comprises 15 residues. CDR3 in DNA: TGTGCCAGCAGTTTTAGGGGGGTGGCGGCCGGGGAGCTGTTTTTT. This sequence encodes CASSFRGVAAGELFF.

The genes are TRBV5-8 and TRBJ1-5, with a weak D call TRBD1 (5 bases). The V and J ends lost 5 bases and 9 bases respectively, with 21 bases between them. Looked up from germline, CDR1 is SGHTS and CDR2 is YDEGEE. The CDR3 extends over 15 amino acids. The chain's CDR3 is CASRAGSVWGGPQHF. The CDR3 nucleotides read TGTGCCAGCAGAGCCGGTTCGGTTTGGGGGGGGCCCCAGCATTTT.

The CDR3 here is CASSRQFSGANVLTF. CDR3 nucleotides: TGTGCCAGTAGCAGACAATTCTCTGGGGCCAACGTCCTGACTTTC. The chain has TRBV19 and TRBJ2-6; D gene unclear. This CDR3 is 15 amino acids long. Trimming took off 6 bases at V and 0 bases at J, with 9 bases between the two ends. Germline-derived CDR1 and CDR2 are LNHDA and SQIVND (reference sequence).

The rearrangement links TRBV6-5 to TRBJ1-1; 10 nucleotides line up with TRBD1. The CDR3 spans 14 residues. V trimming: 11 bases; J trimming: 1 base; junction bases outside the gene matches: 7. CDR1 MNHEY and CDR2 SVGAGI come from the germline V gene. CDR3 region: CASKRDRGNTEAFF. CDR3 nucleotides: TGTGCCTCCAAACGGGACAGGGGGAACACTGAAGCTTTCTTT.

The rearrangement links TRBV5-1 to TRBJ1-1, with D possibly being TRBD1 (6 bases). From germline, CDR1 is SGHRS and CDR2 YFSETQ. V was pared by 0 bases and J by 4 bases, with 16 bases between. The CDR3 runs 16 residues. The CDR3: CASSLEGGDQGTEAFF. The CDR3, as DNA: TGCGCCAGCAGCTTGGAAGGGGGGGATCAGGGCACTGAAGCTTTCTTT.

This clone was seen once. The gene calls are TRBV11-3 and TRBJ2-3; D is unclear. The V end lost 2 bases, the J end lost 4 bases, and 7 bases lay between the germline ends. The germline gives CDR1 SGHNT, CDR2 YENEEA. The CDR3 extends over 13 amino acids. The CDR3 is CASSLRRSDTQYF. The CDR3 DNA follows: TGTGCCAGCAGCTTACGGCGTTCAGATACGCAGTATTTT.